Following are 28 T cell receptor beta chains from one sample sequenced in a study of kidney transplant recipient with SARS-CoV-2 infection (dated by TCRdb to the early 2020s). Sequencing was carried out with an Illumina MiSeq. TCRdb reprocessed the public reads (quality trimming at Q25 with fastp, clone calling with MiXCR) and kept in-frame beta chains. Every CDR3 protein is listed once, alongside the most common genes and DNA of its rows. This sample lists under 250,000 distinct CDR3 sequences; more than 25% were detected once. The top ten clones comprise 6% to 8.5% of the sample. In the paper's terms, the time point label means: pre-pandemic baseline sample and day 111 after first positive SARS-CoV-2 test. Sequencing was performed on a blood sample, taken at baseline and around day 120 from a kidney transplant recipient. The origin of the receptors is a male patient between 25 and 39 years old who had COVID-19 and was a kidney transplant recipient. Where a transplant has occurred, the graft donor may have supplied some of the T cells.

As for this clonotype: A much larger clone sits a single nucleotide away, making a read error possible. The chain recombines TRBV6-1 with TRBJ1-2; D not certain. This CDR3 has 17 residues. V was pared by 5 bases and J by 4 bases, with 23 bases between. Germline V CDR1 and CDR2: MNHNS, SASEGT. The CDR3 DNA sequence: TGTGCCAGCAGTACTTTCGCGGAATGTAGAAGGACCTATGGCTACACCTTC. Encoded protein: CASSTFAECRRTYGYTF.

This clonotype came up many times. The CDR3 here is CASVLSYSRKTYGYTF. The CDR3 region has the DNA TGTGCCAGCGTGCTGTCGTACTCAAGAAAGACCTATGGCTACACCTTC. V gene TRBV9 combines with J gene TRBJ1-2; D remains unclear. Trimming shortened V by 7 bases and J by 4 bases, and 23 bases separated the two germline ends. Germline assignment: CDR1 SGDLS and CDR2 YYNGEE. CDR3 length: 16 amino acids.

In its sample, this clonotype was seen many times. The DNA for the CDR3 is TGCGCCAGCAGCGTGGGACAGGGGGCCAACGAGCAGTACTTC. As protein: CASSVGQGANEQYF. The chain employs TRBV5-1 and TRBJ2-7; 12 positions agree with TRBD1. This CDR3 has 14 residues. The junction had 4 bases not matched to a gene; V was cut back by 4 bases and J by 5 bases. Germline lookup yields CDR1 SGHRS and CDR2 YFSETQ.

This clonotype was counted many times. The J gene is TRBJ1-2, the V gene TRBV9; no clear D. From germline, CDR1 is SGDLS and CDR2 YYNGEE. Trimming shortened V by 7 bases and J by 4 bases, and 23 bases separated the two germline ends. The CDR3 length is 16 residues. DNA for the CDR3: TGTGCCAGCCTGTTAAGGTACTCAAGAAAGACCTATGGCTACACCTTC. Translating it yields CASLLRYSRKTYGYTF.

The sample holds many counts of this clonotype. CDR3 coding DNA: TGTGCCAGCAGCTCGTGTTCCCATTTTTGGCATCATCAGCCCCAGCATTTT. Its translation: CASSSCSHFWHHQPQHF. V gene TRBV3-1 combines with J gene TRBJ1-5, with D unresolved. Germline assignment: CDR1 LGHDT and CDR2 YNNKEL (reference sequence). Deletions cut 5 bases from V and 5 bases from J, with 22 bases between. The CDR3 sequence is 17 residues long.

This clonotype has ten or more counts. This chain connects TRBV19 to TRBJ1-5; D unresolved. Trimming took off 3 bases at V and 4 bases at J, with 7 bases between the two ends. The CDR3 has 13 amino acids. Per the germline V gene, CDR1 is LNHDA and CDR2 is SQIVND (reference sequence). The CDR3 here is CASSIQVNQPQHF. CDR3 coding DNA: TGTGCCAGTAGTATTCAGGTGAATCAGCCCCAGCATTTT. Based on the CDR3 plus reference TRBV19 and TRBJ1-5, the full variable domain is DGGITQSPKYLFRKEGQNVTLSCEQNLNHDAMYWYRQDPGQGLRLIYYSQIVNDFQKGDIAEGYSVSREKKESFPLTVTSAQKNPTAFYLCASSIQVNQPQHFGDGTRLSIL.

The table lists this clonotype with many counts. The rearrangement uses TRBV12-5 and TRBJ2-3; a weak D match, TRBD2 (6 bases). There are 14 residues in the CDR3. Germline loops: CDR1 LGHNT, CDR2 FRNRAP. The ends were cut back, 7 bases at V and 6 bases at J, with 17 bases in the middle. DNA for the CDR3: TGTGCTAGTGCCCCGGGGGACCCTGGGGATACGCAGTATTTT. This translates into CASAPGDPGDTQYF.

The chain links TRBV2 to TRBJ2-6, with D unresolved. Germline CDR1 is SNHLY and CDR2 is FYNNEI. This CDR3 has 13 residues. The V end lost 11 bases, the J end lost 0 bases, and 8 bases lay between the germline ends. The CDR3 DNA sequence: TGTGCCGAAGGTCCCTCTGGGGCCAACGTCCTGACTTTC. It codes for CAEGPSGANVLTF.

This clonotype has a count of ten or more. The chain is built from TRBV19 and TRBJ1-2; possibly TRBD1 for D (5 bases). The CDR3 extends over 17 amino acids. In germline, CDR1 is LNHDA, CDR2 SQIVND (reference sequence). Between the trimmed V and J ends, which lost 5 bases and 4 bases, there was a span of 23 bases. CDR3 DNA sequence: TGTGCCAGTAGTGTCCATTGGACAAATCGAAAGACCTATGGCTACACCTTC. Amino acids: CASSVHWTNRKTYGYTF.

This clonotype was detected only once. A much larger clone is a single base away; this may be a read error. The gene calls are TRBV30 and TRBJ1-2; D is uncertain. The CDR3 spans 16 residues. The V gene's germline CDR1 is GTSNPN and CDR2 SVGIG (reference sequence). The germline V and J ends were trimmed by 8 bases and 4 bases, with 26 bases remaining between them. The CDR3 DNA sequence: TGTGCCCGGCACAGCTGGCGTTATAGAAAGACCTATGGCTACACCTTC. Its protein product is CARHSWRYRKTYGYTF.

This clonotype was seen more than once but under ten times. The rearrangement joins TRBV19 to TRBJ1-1; weak D call: TRBD1 (5 bases). Per the germline V gene, CDR1 is LNHDA and CDR2 is SQIVND (reference sequence). Trimming stripped 1 base from V and 0 bases from J, with 15 bases between. The CDR3 has 17 amino acids. CDR3 region: CASSIVGRLALNTEAFF. DNA for the CDR3: TGTGCCAGTAGTATAGTGGGACGTCTCGCCCTGAACACTGAAGCTTTCTTT.

On this clonotype: Given a much more abundant clone one base away, this may be a read error. This chain connects TRBV11-1 to TRBJ1-2; unclear D gene. The CDR3 runs 17 residues. CDR1 SGHAT and CDR2 FQDESV come from the germline V gene (reference sequence). The CDR3 bases are TGTGCCAACAGCTTGGCGACTAAGGCTGGAAAGACCTATGGCTACACCTTC. It translates to CANSLATKAGKTYGYTF.

This clonotype was counted a few times. The rearrangement joins TRBV10-3 to TRBJ2-5, with D tentatively TRBD2 (7 bases). In germline, CDR1 is ENHRY, CDR2 SYGVKD. Deletions cut 5 bases from V and 6 bases from J, with 22 bases between. The CDR3 length is 16 residues. Here the CDR3 reads CAISPEGGRRTKTQYF. Here the CDR3 DNA reads TGTGCCATCAGTCCCGAGGGGGGGAGGAGGACAAAGACCCAGTACTTC.

This clonotype appeared many times. V gene TRBV6-1 combines with J gene TRBJ1-3, with D possibly being TRBD1 (6 bases). Trimming removed 5 bases at V and 1 base at J, with 15 bases between. CDR3 size: 16 residues. Germline CDR1 and CDR2: MNHNS and SASEGT. The CDR3 sequence: CASSPRGLNSGNTIYF. For the CDR3, the DNA is TGTGCCAGCAGTCCAAGGGGGTTGAATTCTGGAAACACCATATATTTT.

With respect to this clonotype: This may be a read error, as it is one base from a much larger clone. This rearrangement joins TRBV15 to TRBJ2-2; D may be TRBD1 or TRBD2 (5 bases each). Per germline, CDR1 LNHNV and CDR2 YYDKDF (reference sequence). V lost 7 bases and J 3 bases, leaving 24 bases between the germline ends. This CDR3 has 18 residues. The CDR3 reads CATKDGAGPRAYTGELFF. For the CDR3, the DNA is TGTGCCACCAAGGACGGGGCGGGCCCCCGCGCTTACACCGGGGAGCTGTTTTTT.

There are a few counts of this clonotype. This may be a read error, as it is one base from a much larger clone. The rearrangement joins TRBV29-1 to TRBJ2-2, with 7 bases fitting TRBD1. Germline V gene data show CDR1 as SQVTM and CDR2 as ANQGSEA. There are 13 residues in the CDR3. J lost 6 bases, V lost 3 bases, and 4 bases had no gene match. CDR3 residues: CSVEGQLSGELFF. Written as DNA, the CDR3 is TGCAGCGTTGAGGGACAGTTGTCCGGGGAGCTGTTTTTT.

This clonotype was seen at least ten times. V gene TRBV7-6 combines with J gene TRBJ1-2; no reliable D call. V was shortened by 5 bases and J by 4 bases, with 23 bases between the two germline ends. This CDR3 region has 17 residues. Germline CDR1 is SGHVS and CDR2 is FNYEAQ. The CDR3 spells CASSLRDESRKTYGYTF. The DNA of the CDR3 is TGTGCCAGCAGCCTACGGGATGAATCTCGAAAGACCTATGGCTACACCTTC.

This clonotype was recorded at least ten times. V and J are TRBV4-1 and TRBJ1-5; no definite D call. Germline values: CDR1 MGHRA, CDR2 YSYEKL. The V gene lost 5 bases and the J gene lost 7 bases, with 15 bases spanning the gap. There are 14 residues in the CDR3. Written as DNA, the CDR3 is TGCGCCAGCAGCTGGGCCGGTTCGGAACAGCCCCAGCATTTT. This translates into CASSWAGSEQPQHF.

As concerns this clonotype: This sequence may be a read error, since a much larger clone differs from it by one base. The gene calls are TRBV5-1 and TRBJ2-6; no reliable D call. Looked up from germline, CDR1 is SGHRS and CDR2 is YFSETQ. V was pared by 1 base and J by 5 bases, with 10 bases between. This CDR3 contains 15 residues. The CDR3 sequence is CASSLYTPRANVLTF. The CDR3 coding sequence is TGCGCCAGCAGCTTGTATACGCCTAGGGCCAACGTCCTGACTTTC. Using reference TRBV5-1 and TRBJ2-6 for the parts outside the CDR3, the full variable domain is KAGVTQTPRYLIKTRGQQVTLSCSPISGHRSVSWYQQTPGQGLQFLFEYFSETQRNKGNFPGRFSGRQFSNSRSEMNVSTLELGDSALYLCASSLYTPRANVLTFGAGSRLTVL.

This clonotype was counted many times. The chain recombines TRBV7-2 with TRBJ1-2; D remains unclear. Germline CDR1 SGHTA, CDR2 FQGNSA. This CDR3 is 17 amino acids long. Trimming shortened V by 5 bases and J by 4 bases, and 23 bases separated the two germline ends. The CDR3 region has the DNA TGTGCCAGCAGCAACGGTTGCAGAGACGGAAAGACCTATGGCTACACCTTC. Amino acid sequence: CASSNGCRDGKTYGYTF.

This clonotype occurred many times. The chain links TRBV7-9 to TRBJ2-7; 14 nucleotides match TRBD2. CDR1 SEHNR and CDR2 FQNEAQ come from the germline V gene (reference sequence). The trim removed 3 bases at V and 3 bases at J, leaving 10 bases unmatched. The CDR3 is made up of 18 amino acids. The CDR3 here is CASSFTGTSGSGFYEQYF. In DNA, the CDR3 is TGTGCCAGCAGCTTCACAGGGACTAGCGGGAGTGGTTTCTACGAGCAGTACTTC.

This clonotype has a count of ten or more. The gene calls are TRBV12-3 or TRBV12-4 and TRBJ2-5; D perhaps matches TRBD2 (7 bases). Trimming pared 8 bases from V and 5 bases from J, leaving 12 bases between. The CDR3 sequence is 12 residues long. The CDR3 spells CASGGGRETQYF. CDR3 coding DNA: TGTGCCAGCGGGGGGGGCCGGGAGACCCAGTACTTC.

This clonotype was recorded many times. The chain combines TRBV6-6 with TRBJ2-2, with D possibly matching TRBD1 (6 bases). This CDR3 is built from 14 residues. V lost 6 bases, J lost 4 bases, and 12 bases lay in between. Germline V gene sequence: CDR1 MNHNY, CDR2 SVGAGI (reference sequence). The CDR3 spells CASRPGQTTGELFF. The CDR3 DNA reads as TGTGCCAGCAGGCCCGGACAGACCACCGGGGAGCTGTTTTTT.

J is TRBJ2-5 and V is TRBV5-1, with 7 positions matching TRBD2. The CDR3 spans 17 residues. Germline V lookup: CDR1 SGHRS, CDR2 YFSETQ. The V segment lost 0 bases and the J segment 7 bases; nucleotides outside the gene matches: 15. The chain's CDR3 is CASSLDATREFWGTQYF. DNA of the CDR3: TGCGCCAGCAGCTTGGACGCGACGCGGGAGTTCTGGGGGACCCAGTACTTC.

This clonotype appeared many times. CDR3 nucleotides: TGTGCCAGCATGGATACTCATCCACGAAAGACCTATGGCTACACCTTC. It codes for CASMDTHPRKTYGYTF. The chain carries TRBV5-8 and TRBJ1-2; unclear D gene. Trimming took 6 bases from V and 4 from J, leaving 22 bases between them. This CDR3 spans 16 amino acids. CDR1 and CDR2 from the germline V gene are SGHTS and YDEGEE. The full variable domain, in which reference TRBV5-8 and TRBJ1-2 provide the parts outside the CDR3, is EAGVTQSPTHLIKTRGQQATLRCSPISGHTSVYWYQQALGLGLQFLLWYDEGEERNRGNFPPRFSGRQFPNYSSELNVNALELEDSALYLCASMDTHPRKTYGYTFGSGTRLTVV.

As for this clonotype: This may be a read error, as it is one base from a much larger clone. The chain links TRBV6-5 to TRBJ1-2; D not certain. The CDR3 sequence is 17 residues long. The V gene lost 7 bases and the J gene lost 4 bases, with 25 bases spanning the gap. The germline gives CDR1 MNHEY, CDR2 SVGAGI. The CDR3 sequence is CASNQPRSMRKTYGYTF. The CDR3 DNA reads as TGTGCCAGCAATCAGCCTCGCTCTATGCGAAAGACCTATGGCTACACCTTC.

This clonotype was seen a handful of times. The V and J genes are TRBV7-6 and TRBJ2-5, with a possible D match to TRBD2 (5 bases). The length of the CDR3 is 14 residues. From germline, CDR1 is SGHVS and CDR2 FNYEAQ. Trimming cost V 1 base and J 4 bases, with 10 bases left between them. CDR3 residues: CASSLVRGVETQYF. The CDR3 region has the DNA TGTGCCAGCAGCTTAGTACGGGGTGTAGAGACCCAGTACTTC. Using reference TRBV7-6 and TRBJ2-5 for the parts outside the CDR3, the full variable domain is GAGVSQSPRYKVTKRGQDVALRCDPISGHVSLYWYRQALGQGPEFLTYFNYEAQQDKSGLPNDRFSAERPEGSISTLTIQRTEQRDSAMYRCASSLVRGVETQYFGPGTRLLVL.

In this sample, this clonotype turned up many times. The gene calls are TRBV19 and TRBJ2-1, with a weak D call TRBD1 (6 bases). CDR3 length equals 15 residues. Per the germline V gene, CDR1 is LNHDA and CDR2 is SQIVND (reference sequence). V shed 5 bases and J shed 2 bases, with 13 bases lying between them. The CDR3 DNA is TGTGCCAGTAGTGAAACCGGGACACCCTACAATGAGCAGTTCTTC. This encodes CASSETGTPYNEQFF.